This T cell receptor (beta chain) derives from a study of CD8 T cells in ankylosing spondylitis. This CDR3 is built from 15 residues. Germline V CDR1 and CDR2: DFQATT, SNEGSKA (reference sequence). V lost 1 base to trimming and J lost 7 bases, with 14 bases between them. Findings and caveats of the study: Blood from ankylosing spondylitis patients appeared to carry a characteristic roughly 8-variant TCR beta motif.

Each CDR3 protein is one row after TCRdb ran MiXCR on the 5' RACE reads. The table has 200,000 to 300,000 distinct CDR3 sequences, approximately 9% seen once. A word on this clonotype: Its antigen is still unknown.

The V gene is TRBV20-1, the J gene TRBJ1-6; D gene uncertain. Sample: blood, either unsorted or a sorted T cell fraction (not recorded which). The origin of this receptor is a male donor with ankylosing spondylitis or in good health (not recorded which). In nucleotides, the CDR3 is TGCAGTGCTAGAGTAATGTCAGTGCTGAATTCACCCCTCCACTTT. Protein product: CSARVMSVLNSPLHF.